The rows below give T cell receptor beta chains drawn from one sample of a study of patients and donors after allogeneic stem cell transplantation. TCRdb processed the RT-PCR reads anew with MiXCR; each CDR3 protein has one entry. The sample has roughly 940,000 distinct CDR3 sequences; over 15% are singletons. The sequencing sample was made of blood, either unsorted or a sorted T cell fraction (not recorded which). The source is a human donor who was either an allogeneic HSCT recipient or a stem cell or donor lymphocyte infusion donor (not recorded which). It is not recorded whose cells these are; they may come from a transplant donor. The CDR3 runs from the conserved cysteine through the conserved F or W. Fields, in order: V gene, J gene, CDR3 protein.

TRBV7-6	TRBJ2-1	CASSLVGRGVNEQFF
TRBV5-1	TRBJ1-1	CASSLNNRLNTEAFF
TRBV12-3/TRBV12-4	TRBJ1-2	CASRIRHGYTF
TRBV9	TRBJ1-1	CASSVLKNTEAFF
TRBV12-3/TRBV12-4	TRBJ2-7	CASSLARSSYEQYF
TRBV20-1	TRBJ2-6	CSAPRRGSSGANVLTF
TRBV5-1	TRBJ2-7	CASSIGQSYEQYF
TRBV20-1	TRBJ1-3	CSARQQSSGNTIYF
TRBV9	TRBJ2-5	CASSVGWSLETQYF
TRBV20-1	TRBJ2-7	CSAYPQGVGYEQYF
TRBV30	TRBJ1-1	CAWSDRAYTEAFF
TRBV7-2	TRBJ2-1	CASRGLNSGRSYNEQFF
TRBV6-1	TRBJ2-2	CASTTTGQNTGELFF
TRBV20-1	TRBJ1-5	CSARTGGGQPQHF
TRBV12-3/TRBV12-4	TRBJ2-1	CASSLVVGSSDEQFF
TRBV12-3/TRBV12-4	TRBJ2-1	CASARGEQFF
TRBV20-1	TRBJ1-5	CSAISVREKGNQPQHF
TRBV3-1	TRBJ2-7	CASSQRTGIEYF
TRBV12-3/TRBV12-4	TRBJ1-2	CASDLQGNGYTF
TRBV9	TRBJ2-3	CASSTTSSGGTDTQYF
TRBV12-3/TRBV12-4	TRBJ1-1	CASIRGGTEAFF
TRBV12-3/TRBV12-4	TRBJ1-4	CASSLHRVARSNEKLFF
TRBV6-5	TRBJ2-5	CASSSRGREETQYF
TRBV10-3	TRBJ2-7	CAIMPSGGEQYF
TRBV13	TRBJ2-3	CASSLGPPGAHLDTQYF
TRBV29-1	TRBJ1-1	CSVVGRYRNTEAFF
TRBV5-1	TRBJ2-3	CATSDGLGDTQYF
TRBV29-1	TRBJ2-3	CSVEGGEAVTDTQYF
TRBV4-2	TRBJ2-7	CASSQDPSGGTYEQYF
TRBV6-5	TRBJ1-5	CASSSPGPRGNQPQHF
TRBV27	TRBJ1-2	CASSSSTRLLYGYTF
TRBV6-1	TRBJ2-2	CASKEDNTQGGELFF
TRBV20-1	TRBJ1-4	CSARARRAPTNEKLFF
TRBV12-3/TRBV12-4	TRBJ1-5	CASRKQGASHQPQHF
TRBV3-1	TRBJ2-3	CASSQDGGKLADTQYF
TRBV20-1	TRBJ2-1	CSARKEGEAYNEQFF
TRBV5-5	TRBJ2-1	CASSIIAGPSSYNEQFF
TRBV6-5	TRBJ1-1	CASSYSLDSPEAFF
TRBV20-1	TRBJ2-3	CSVVRAGLTDTQYF
TRBV4-1	TRBJ2-7	CASSQVTGFNGQYF
TRBV5-1	TRBJ2-2	CASSSRGDTGELFF
TRBV19	TRBJ2-1	CASSTGQGRYVQFF
TRBV12-3/TRBV12-4	TRBJ2-2	CASSPELATGELFF
TRBV7-9	TRBJ1-4	CASSFGTNEKLFF
TRBV27	TRBJ2-7	CASSLKRGHTYEQYF
TRBV12-3/TRBV12-4	TRBJ1-6	CASSLDRGDSPLHF
TRBV15	TRBJ2-6	CATSRVLASGANVLTF
TRBV10-3	TRBJ2-3	CAIKGGSTDTQYF
TRBV12-3/TRBV12-4	TRBJ2-1	CASSLLMRGDEQFF
TRBV11-3	TRBJ1-3	CASYSKAASGNTIYF
TRBV5-5	TRBJ1-1	CASSLWQNTEAFF
TRBV5-1	TRBJ2-5	CASSSQGSGETQYF